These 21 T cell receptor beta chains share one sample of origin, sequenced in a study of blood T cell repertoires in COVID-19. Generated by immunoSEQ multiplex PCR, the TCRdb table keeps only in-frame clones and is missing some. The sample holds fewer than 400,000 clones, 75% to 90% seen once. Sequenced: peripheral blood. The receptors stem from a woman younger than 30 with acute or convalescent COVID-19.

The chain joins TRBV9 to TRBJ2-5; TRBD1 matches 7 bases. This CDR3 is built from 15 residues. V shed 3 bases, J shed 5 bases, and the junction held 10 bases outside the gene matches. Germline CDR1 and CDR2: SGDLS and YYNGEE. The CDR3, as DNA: TGTGCCAGCAGCGACCTTAACAGGGGACGGGAGACCCAGTACTTC. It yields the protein CASSDLNRGRETQYF.

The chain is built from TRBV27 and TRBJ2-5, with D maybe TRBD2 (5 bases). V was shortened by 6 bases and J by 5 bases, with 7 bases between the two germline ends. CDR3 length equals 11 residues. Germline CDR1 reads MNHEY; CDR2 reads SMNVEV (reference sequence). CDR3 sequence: CASRRGETQYF. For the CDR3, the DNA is TGTGCCAGCAGACGCGGGGAGACCCAGTACTTC.

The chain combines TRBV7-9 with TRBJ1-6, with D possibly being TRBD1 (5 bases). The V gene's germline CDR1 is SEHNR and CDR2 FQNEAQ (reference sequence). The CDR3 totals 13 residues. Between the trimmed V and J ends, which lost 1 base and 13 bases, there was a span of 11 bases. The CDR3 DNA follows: TGTGCCAGCAGCTTAGATCTTGGGGCCCCCCTCCACTTT. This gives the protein CASSLDLGAPLHF.

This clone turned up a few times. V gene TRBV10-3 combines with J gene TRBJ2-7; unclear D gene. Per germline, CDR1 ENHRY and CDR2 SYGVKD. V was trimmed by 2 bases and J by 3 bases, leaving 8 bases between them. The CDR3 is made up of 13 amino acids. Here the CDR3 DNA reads TGTGCCATCAGTGAGACATTAAACTACGAGCAGTACTTC. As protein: CAISETLNYEQYF.

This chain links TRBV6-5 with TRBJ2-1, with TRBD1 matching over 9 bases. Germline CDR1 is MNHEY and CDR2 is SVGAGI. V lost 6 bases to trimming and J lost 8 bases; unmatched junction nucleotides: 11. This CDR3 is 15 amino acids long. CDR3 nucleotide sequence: TGTGCCAGCAGCGGGGGACAGGGTCAATCAGATGAGCAGTTCTTC. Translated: CASSGGQGQSDEQFF.

For the CDR3, the DNA is TGTGCCAGCAGTGACAGTACCGAGGGCTACGAGCAGTACTTC. This encodes CASSDSTEGYEQYF. V is TRBV2 and J is TRBJ2-7; a weak D match, TRBD2 (5 bases). The CDR3 is 14 amino acids. Germline assignment: CDR1 SNHLY and CDR2 FYNNEI. V was trimmed by 3 bases and J by 3 bases, leaving 12 bases between them.

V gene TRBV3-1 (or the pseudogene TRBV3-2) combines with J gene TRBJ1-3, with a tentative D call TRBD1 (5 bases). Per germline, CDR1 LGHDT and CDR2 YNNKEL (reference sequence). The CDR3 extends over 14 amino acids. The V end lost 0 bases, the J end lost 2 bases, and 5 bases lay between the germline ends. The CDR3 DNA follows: TGTGCCAGCAGCCAAGACAGGGCTGGAAACACCATATATTTT. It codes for CASSQDRAGNTIYF.

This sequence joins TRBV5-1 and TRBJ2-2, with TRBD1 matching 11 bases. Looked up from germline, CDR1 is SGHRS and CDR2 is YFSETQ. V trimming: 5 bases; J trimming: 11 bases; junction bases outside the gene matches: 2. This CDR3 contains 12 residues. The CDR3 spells CASSWTGGELFF. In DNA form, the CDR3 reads TGCGCCAGCAGTTGGACAGGGGGCGAGCTGTTTTTT.

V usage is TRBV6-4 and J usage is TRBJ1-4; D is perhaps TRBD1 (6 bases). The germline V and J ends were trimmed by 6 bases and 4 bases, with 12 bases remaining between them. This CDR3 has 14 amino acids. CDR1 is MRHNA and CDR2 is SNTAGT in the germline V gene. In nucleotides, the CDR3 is TGTGCCAGCAGGAGTCCGACAGGTAATGAAAAACTGTTTTTT. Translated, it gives CASRSPTGNEKLFF.

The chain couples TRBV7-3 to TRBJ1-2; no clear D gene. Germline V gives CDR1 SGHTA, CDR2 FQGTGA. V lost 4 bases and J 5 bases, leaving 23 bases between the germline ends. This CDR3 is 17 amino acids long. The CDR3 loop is CASSSTAEVGHEYGYTF. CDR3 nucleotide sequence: TGTGCCAGCAGCTCAACAGCCGAGGTCGGCCATGAGTATGGCTACACCTTC.

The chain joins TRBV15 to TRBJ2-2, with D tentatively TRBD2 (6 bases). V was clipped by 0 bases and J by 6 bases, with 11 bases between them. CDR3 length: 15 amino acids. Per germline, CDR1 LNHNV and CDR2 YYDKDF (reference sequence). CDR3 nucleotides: TGTGCCACCAGCAGAGATAATGGGGAGGCCGGGGAGCTGTTTTTT. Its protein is CATSRDNGEAGELFF.

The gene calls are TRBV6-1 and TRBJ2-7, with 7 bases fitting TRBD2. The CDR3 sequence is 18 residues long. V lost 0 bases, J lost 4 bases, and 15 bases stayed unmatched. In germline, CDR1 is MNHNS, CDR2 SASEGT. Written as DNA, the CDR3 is TGTGCCAGCAGTGAAGCTAGGGAGGGACGGGAGATGGTGTACGAGCAGTACTTC. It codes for CASSEAREGREMVYEQYF.

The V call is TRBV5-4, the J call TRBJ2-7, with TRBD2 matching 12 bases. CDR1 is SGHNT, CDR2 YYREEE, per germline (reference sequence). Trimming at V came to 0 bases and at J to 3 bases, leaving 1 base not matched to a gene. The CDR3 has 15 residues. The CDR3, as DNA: TGTGCCAGCAGCTTGGGGACTAGCGGGGTCTACGAGCAGTACTTC. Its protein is CASSLGTSGVYEQYF.

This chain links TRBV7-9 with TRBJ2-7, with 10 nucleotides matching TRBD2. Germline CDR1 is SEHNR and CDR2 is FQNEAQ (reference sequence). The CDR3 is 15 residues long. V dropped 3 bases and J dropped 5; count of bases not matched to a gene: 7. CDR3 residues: CASSFPSGRANEQYF. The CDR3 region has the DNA TGTGCCAGCAGCTTTCCCAGCGGGAGGGCCAACGAGCAGTACTTC.

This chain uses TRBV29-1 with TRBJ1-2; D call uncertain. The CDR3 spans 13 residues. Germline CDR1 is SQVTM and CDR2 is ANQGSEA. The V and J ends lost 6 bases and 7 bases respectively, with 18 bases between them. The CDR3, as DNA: TGCAGCGTCTACACGAACGAGGTTCGTGGCTACACCTTC. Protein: CSVYTNEVRGYTF.

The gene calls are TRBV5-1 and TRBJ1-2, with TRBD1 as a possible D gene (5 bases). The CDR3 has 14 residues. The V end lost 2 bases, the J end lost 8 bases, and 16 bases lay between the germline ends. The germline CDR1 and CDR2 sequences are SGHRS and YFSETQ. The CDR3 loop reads CASSFDAGSGGYTF. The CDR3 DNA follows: TGCGCCAGCAGCTTCGATGCAGGGTCTGGCGGCTACACCTTC. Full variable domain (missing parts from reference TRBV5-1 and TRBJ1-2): KAGVTQTPRYLIKTRGQQVTLSCSPISGHRSVSWYQQTPGQGLQFLFEYFSETQRNKGNFPGRFSGRQFSNSRSEMNVSTLELGDSALYLCASSFDAGSGGYTFGSGTRLTVV.

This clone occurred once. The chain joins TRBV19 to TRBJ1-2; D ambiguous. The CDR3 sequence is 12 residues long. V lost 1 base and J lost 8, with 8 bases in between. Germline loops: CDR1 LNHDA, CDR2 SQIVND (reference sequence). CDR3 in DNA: TGTGCCAGTAGTATAGTGGCCAGGGGCTACACCTTC. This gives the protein CASSIVARGYTF.

Written as DNA, the CDR3 is TGTGCCAGCAGTTTAGTCCTTACAGGTCTACATAATTCACCCCTCCACTTT. Its translation is CASSLVLTGLHNSPLHF. The rearrangement links TRBV28 to TRBJ1-6; a weak D match, TRBD1 (5 bases). V gave up 2 bases and J gave up 5 bases, with 16 bases separating them. The germline V gene has CDR1 MDHEN and CDR2 SYDVKM. This CDR3 is built from 17 residues.

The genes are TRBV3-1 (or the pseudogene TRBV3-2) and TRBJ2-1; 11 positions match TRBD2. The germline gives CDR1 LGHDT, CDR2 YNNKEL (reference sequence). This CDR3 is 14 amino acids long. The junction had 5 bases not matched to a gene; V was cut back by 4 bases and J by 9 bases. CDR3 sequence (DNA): TGTGCCAGCAGCCCTCTAGCGGGGGGTCGTGAGCAGTTCTTC. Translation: CASSPLAGGREQFF.

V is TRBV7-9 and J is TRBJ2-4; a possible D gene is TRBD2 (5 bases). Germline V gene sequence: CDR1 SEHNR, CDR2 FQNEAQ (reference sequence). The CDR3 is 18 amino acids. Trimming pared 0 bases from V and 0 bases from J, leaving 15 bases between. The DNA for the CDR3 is TGTGCCAGCAGCTTAGCGGGAGATATGCGGACAGCCAAAAACATTCAGTACTTC. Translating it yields CASSLAGDMRTAKNIQYF.

CDR3 DNA: TGTGCCAGTAGCCCCGGGACAGAGGGCAATCAGCCCCAGCATTTT. Its protein is CASSPGTEGNQPQHF. This sequence joins TRBV19 and TRBJ1-5, with TRBD1 matching over 7 bases. The germline gives CDR1 LNHDA, CDR2 SQIVND (reference sequence). CDR3 length: 15 residues. The J segment lost 2 bases and the V segment lost 6 bases, leaving 7 bases of the junction unmatched. Drawing the rest from reference TRBV19 and TRBJ1-5, the complete variable domain is DGGITQSPKYLFRKEGQNVTLSCEQNLNHDAMYWYRQDPGQGLRLIYYSQIVNDFQKGDIAEGYSVSREKKESFPLTVTSAQKNPTAFYLCASSPGTEGNQPQHFGDGTRLSIL.